This TCR beta chain was sequenced during a study of CD4 T cells in relation to SARS-CoV-2 and coronaviruses. The CDR3 totals 16 residues. V was clipped by 1 base and J by 6 bases, with 16 bases between them. Germline V lookup: CDR1 MGHRA, CDR2 YSYEKL. TCRdb's table, derived via immunoSEQ multiplex PCR, lists solely in-frame clones and lacks some. The sample lists 35,000 to 45,000 clones, about four fifths seen once, with 5.5% to 7% in the top ten. Worth noting for this clone: Its antigen is as yet unknown.

Regarding the study as a whole: No crossreactivity against non-spike viral proteins was tested here. Compared with monoreactive clones, crossreactive clones showed significantly weaker SARS-CoV-2 expansion.

Sequenced material: naive CD4+ T cells from PBMCs, cultured in vitro. Sample subset: naive CD4+ T cells isolated by negative enrichment. The origin of this receptor is an adult with COVID-19. The rearrangement uses TRBV4-1 and TRBJ1-5; D is unresolved. Here the CDR3 reads CASSQGTGIRPQPQHF. The CDR3 region has the DNA TGCGCCAGCAGCCAAGGGACCGGAATTAGACCTCAGCCCCAGCATTTT.